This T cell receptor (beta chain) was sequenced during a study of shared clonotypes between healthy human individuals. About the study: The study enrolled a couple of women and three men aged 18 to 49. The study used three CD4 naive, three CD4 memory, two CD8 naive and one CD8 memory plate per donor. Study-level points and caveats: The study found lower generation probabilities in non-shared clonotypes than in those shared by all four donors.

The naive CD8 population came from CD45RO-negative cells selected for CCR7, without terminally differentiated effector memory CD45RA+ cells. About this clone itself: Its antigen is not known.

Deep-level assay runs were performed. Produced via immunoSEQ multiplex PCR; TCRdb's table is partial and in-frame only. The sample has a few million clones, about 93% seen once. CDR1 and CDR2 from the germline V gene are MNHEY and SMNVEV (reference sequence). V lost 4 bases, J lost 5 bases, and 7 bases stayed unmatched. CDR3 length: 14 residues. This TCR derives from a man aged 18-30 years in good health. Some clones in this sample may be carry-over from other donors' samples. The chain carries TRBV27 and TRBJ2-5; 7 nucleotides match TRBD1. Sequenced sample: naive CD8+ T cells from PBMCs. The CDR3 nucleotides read TGTGCCAGCAGTTCGAACAGGGGCGGTGAGACCCAGTACTTC. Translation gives CASSSNRGGETQYF.